Listed here are 20 T cell receptor beta chains from one sample, sequenced in a study of cytomegalovirus exposure and HLA in healthy donors. The PCR used 60 Vbeta and 13 Jbeta primers. Only in-frame clones appear in the TCRdb table, and some are missing; sequencing was by immunoSEQ multiplex PCR. The sample consists of 150,000 or so clones, 70% to 80% of them appearing once. The specimen sequenced was PBMCs. The receptors were gathered from a man under 40 in good health and CMV-seropositive.

This clone has just one count. The same CDR3 is also encoded by other DNA sequences in this sample. The chain couples TRBV9 to TRBJ1-4; D might be TRBD1 (5 bases). Germline loops: CDR1 SGDLS, CDR2 YYNGEE. Deletions cut 0 bases from V and 2 bases from J, with 8 bases between. This CDR3 region has 15 residues. For the CDR3, the DNA is TGTGCCAGCAGCGTAGGCGGGGGTACTAATGAAAAACTGTTTTTT. Translation: CASSVGGGTNEKLFF. Based on the CDR3 plus reference TRBV9 and TRBJ1-4, the full variable domain is DSGVTQTPKHLITATGQRVTLRCSPRSGDLSVYWYQQSLDQGLQFLIQYYNGEERAKGNILERFSAQQFPDLHSELNLSSLELGDSALYFCASSVGGGTNEKLFFGSGTQLSVL.

This chain links TRBV19 with TRBJ2-5; 9 bases match TRBD1. J was trimmed by 3 bases and V by 6 bases; bases with no gene match: 11. Germline-derived CDR1 and CDR2 are LNHDA and SQIVND (reference sequence). This CDR3 contains 16 residues. The CDR3, as DNA: TGTGCCAGTAGCACTACTTGGACAGGGGCAAAAGAGACCCAGTACTTC. Amino acids: CASSTTWTGAKETQYF. The whole variable domain, filled in from reference TRBV19 and TRBJ2-5, reads DGGITQSPKYLFRKEGQNVTLSCEQNLNHDAMYWYRQDPGQGLRLIYYSQIVNDFQKGDIAEGYSVSREKKESFPLTVTSAQKNPTAFYLCASSTTWTGAKETQYFGPGTRLLVL.

This clone has ten or more counts. This chain connects TRBV28 to TRBJ2-7, with D possibly matching TRBD1 (6 bases). V lost 5 bases to trimming and J lost 7 bases, with 15 bases between them. This CDR3 is built from 13 residues. Germline V lookup: CDR1 MDHEN, CDR2 SYDVKM. The CDR3 region is CASSPNPGEEQYF. In nucleotides, the CDR3 is TGTGCCAGCAGTCCCAACCCAGGGGAAGAGCAGTACTTC.

J is TRBJ2-7 and V is TRBV9; 9 positions match TRBD2. V was clipped by 4 bases and J by 5 bases; unmatched bases: 13. CDR1 SGDLS and CDR2 YYNGEE come from the germline V gene. The CDR3 totals 16 residues. The CDR3: CASSRGEGLALNEQYF. CDR3 nucleotide sequence: TGTGCCAGCAGCAGAGGGGAGGGACTAGCTTTGAACGAGCAGTACTTC.

The chain has TRBV28 and TRBJ1-2; maybe TRBD1 (6 bases). The CDR3 contains 13 residues. Germline V CDR1 and CDR2: MDHEN, SYDVKM. V was cut by 4 bases and J by 7 bases, with 13 bases left in between. In nucleotides, the CDR3 is TGTGCCAGCAGTTCCTCAGGGGTCGCTGGCTACACCTTC. Translation: CASSSSGVAGYTF.

CDR3 protein: CASSLKGFNYGYTF. The CDR3 nucleotides read TGTGCCAGCAGTTTAAAGGGGTTTAACTATGGCTACACCTTC. This sequence joins TRBV28 and TRBJ1-2, with D perhaps matching TRBD1 (5 bases). From germline, CDR1 is MDHEN and CDR2 SYDVKM. The CDR3 length is 14 residues. The germline V and J ends were trimmed by 2 bases and 1 base, with 8 bases remaining between them.

As DNA, the CDR3 is TGTGCCAGCTCACCTGAGCAGGGGGCGTTTGGCACTGAAGCTTTCTTT. Translating it yields CASSPEQGAFGTEAFF. The chain recombines TRBV18 with TRBJ1-1; 8 bases fit TRBD1. The CDR3 extends over 16 amino acids. CDR1 is KGHSH, CDR2 LQKENI, per germline. Germline trimming cut 3 bases from V and 4 bases from J; bases unmatched to any gene: 10.

This sequence joins TRBV7-8 and TRBJ2-7; D may be TRBD1 (6 bases). Germline CDR1 SGHVS, CDR2 FQNEAQ. This CDR3 has 17 residues. V lost 5 bases, J lost 5 bases, and 25 bases lay in between. This CDR3 reads CASSPRPSGALLHEQYF. The CDR3, as DNA: TGTGCCAGCAGCCCCCGACCCTCAGGGGCCCTTCTCCACGAGCAGTACTTC.

This rearrangement joins TRBV5-8 to TRBJ2-5, with a possible D match to TRBD2 (5 bases). Trimming removed 1 base at V and 2 bases at J, with 6 bases between. Germline V gene data show CDR1 as SGHTS and CDR2 as YDEGEE. CDR3 length: 13 amino acids. CDR3 in amino acids: CASSLSGQETQYF. The CDR3 bases are TGTGCCAGCAGCTTGTCGGGACAAGAGACCCAGTACTTC.

The chain carries TRBV18 and TRBJ1-5; weak D call: TRBD1 (6 bases). The CDR3 sequence is 16 residues long. Deletions cut 6 bases from V and 3 bases from J, with 18 bases between. Germline CDR1 reads KGHSH; CDR2 reads LQKENI. CDR3 nucleotides: TGTGCCAGCTCCCCTATGGGCGGGGGCGTCAATCAGCCCCAGCATTTT. Translated, it gives CASSPMGGGVNQPQHF.

Concerning this clone: The junction departs from the called germline gene at one end, perhaps through a read error. This chain uses TRBV4-1 with TRBJ1-6, with D tentatively TRBD1 (5 bases). Per the germline V gene, CDR1 is MGHRA and CDR2 is YSYEKL. CDR3 length: 16 residues. This CDR3 reads CASSQPQGSFNSPLHF. As DNA, the CDR3 is TGCGCCAGCAGCCAACCGCAGGGTTCCTTTAATTCACCCCTCCACTTT.

This chain uses TRBV11-2 with TRBJ2-1, with D tentatively TRBD2 (6 bases). Trimming removed 7 bases at V and 8 bases at J, with 18 bases between. CDR1 SGHAT and CDR2 FQNNGV come from the germline V gene. The CDR3 is 14 residues long. The CDR3 sequence is CASTIIWEVDEQFF. The DNA of the CDR3 is TGTGCCAGCACCATTATCTGGGAGGTGGATGAGCAGTTCTTC. Filled out from reference TRBV11-2 and TRBJ2-1, the complete variable domain reads EAGVAQSPRYKIIEKRQSVAFWCNPISGHATLYWYQQILGQGPKLLIQFQNNGVVDDSQLPKDRFSAERLKGVDSTLKIQPAKLEDSAVYLCASTIIWEVDEQFFGPGTRLTVL.

This chain joins TRBV25-1 and TRBJ1-4; TRBD1 might be the D (6 bases). The CDR3 contains 17 residues. In germline, CDR1 is MGHDK, CDR2 SYGVNS. Trimming left V 4 bases short and J 6 bases short, with 21 bases between. In DNA form, the CDR3 reads TGTGCCAGCAGTGTACCTGAGGGCAGGGGAGGGTATGAAAAACTGTTTTTT. This translates into CASSVPEGRGGYEKLFF.

The gene calls are TRBV7-9 and TRBJ1-4; TRBD1 matches at 7 bases. CDR1 and CDR2 (germline): SEHNR, FQNEAQ (reference sequence). The junction had 2 bases not matched to a gene; V was cut back by 1 base and J by 6 bases. The CDR3 runs 14 residues. CDR3 bases: TGTGCCAGCAGCTTAGGGGACAGCCATGAAAAACTGTTTTTT. It is translated as CASSLGDSHEKLFF. The whole variable domain, remainder taken from reference TRBV7-9 and TRBJ1-4, is DTGVSQNPRHKITKRGQNVTFRCDPISEHNRLYWYRQTLGQGPEFLTYFQNEAQLEKSRLLSDRFSAERPKGSFSTLEIQRTEQGDSAMYLCASSLGDSHEKLFFGSGTQLSVL.

In regard to this clone: This specimen includes other DNA sequences encoding the same CDR3. The V call is TRBV30, the J call TRBJ1-2, with 9 bases identical to TRBD1. V dropped 5 bases and J dropped 6; count of bases not matched to a gene: 1. The CDR3 runs to 11 residues. The germline V gene has CDR1 GTSNPN and CDR2 SVGIG (reference sequence). This CDR3 reads CAWRDRDGYTF. The DNA for the CDR3 is TGTGCCTGGCGGGACAGGGATGGCTACACCTTC.

This clone was counted a single time. The rearrangement links TRBV7-2 to TRBJ2-7; 8 positions match TRBD1. The CDR3 is made up of 15 amino acids. V was pared by 5 bases and J by 5 bases, with 11 bases of the junction left unmatched. Germline CDR1 and CDR2: SGHTA and FQGNSA. CDR3 region: CASSPTAWTGNEQYF. Written as DNA, the CDR3 is TGTGCCAGCAGCCCAACAGCCTGGACAGGGAACGAGCAGTACTTC.

This chain links TRBV7-9 with TRBJ1-6, with D tentatively TRBD1 (5 bases). Trimming stripped 5 bases from V and 8 bases from J, with 10 bases between. The germline V gene has CDR1 SEHNR and CDR2 FQNEAQ (reference sequence). The CDR3 sequence is 13 residues long. CDR3 DNA sequence: TGTGCCAGCAGCCGTGGAGGGGATTCACCCCTCCACTTT. Translated: CASSRGGDSPLHF. Using reference TRBV7-9 and TRBJ1-6 for the parts outside the CDR3, the full variable domain is DTGVSQNPRHKITKRGQNVTFRCDPISEHNRLYWYRQTLGQGPEFLTYFQNEAQLEKSRLLSDRFSAERPKGSFSTLEIQRTEQGDSAMYLCASSRGGDSPLHFGNGTRLTVT.

This chain links TRBV30 with TRBJ2-1; 9 bases line up with TRBD2. This CDR3 has 16 amino acids. From germline, CDR1 is GTSNPN and CDR2 SVGIG (reference sequence). The ends lost 1 base at V and 2 bases at J; junction bases unmatched: 6. This CDR3 is CAWSAIAGDPYNEQFF. The CDR3 coding sequence is TGTGCCTGGAGTGCCATAGCGGGGGACCCCTACAATGAGCAGTTCTTC.

This chain links TRBV6-1 with TRBJ2-1; D possibly corresponds to TRBD2 (7 bases). CDR1 MNHNS and CDR2 SASEGT come from the germline V gene. Trimming took off 10 bases at V and 12 bases at J, with 28 bases between the two ends. This CDR3 is 15 amino acids long. The chain's CDR3 is CATRPGGLSVEGQFF. The CDR3 coding sequence is TGTGCCACCAGACCGGGGGGCCTTAGCGTGGAGGGGCAGTTCTTC.

The CDR3: CASSVRDRGPSGYTF. For the CDR3, the DNA is TGCGCCAGCAGCGTCCGGGACAGGGGGCCCTCTGGCTACACCTTC. The rearrangement joins TRBV5-1 to TRBJ1-2; 12 bases are a match to TRBD1. Germline-derived CDR1 and CDR2 are SGHRS and YFSETQ. This CDR3 is built from 15 residues. V lost 4 bases to trimming and J lost 7 bases; unmatched junction nucleotides: 8.